This T cell receptor (beta chain) was captured in a study of blood T cell repertoires in COVID-19. As for the study in general: PBMCs, B-cell-depleted T cells, or T cells provided the cDNA or gDNA that made up the material.

In the original processing: Reference gene primer amplification gave estimated nucleated cell counts. The table came from immunoSEQ multiplex PCR; TCRdb's copy has only in-frame clones and leaves some out. V, J and clone size derive from that table, while D and trimming were established from the DNA sequence. In the table there are about 140,000 clones, around nine tenths of which are singletons. This clonotype was sampled from a human donor in a cohort sampled during active COVID-19. The source material was peripheral blood.

The CDR3 bases are TGTGCCAGCTCACTGGGACAGGTTAGCAATCAGCCCCAGCATTTT. This gives the protein CASSLGQVSNQPQHF. The rearrangement joins TRBV18 to TRBJ1-5, with 8 bases lining up with TRBD1. Germline values: CDR1 KGHSH, CDR2 LQKENI. V shed 4 bases, J shed 0 bases, and the junction held 2 bases outside the gene matches. The CDR3 contains 15 residues. Full variable domain (rest looked up from reference TRBV18 and TRBJ1-5): NAGVMQNPRHLVRRRGQEARLRCSPMKGHSHVYWYRQLPEEGLKFMVYLQKENIIDESGMPKERFSAEFPKEGPSILRIQQVVRGDSAAYFCASSLGQVSNQPQHFGDGTRLSIL.